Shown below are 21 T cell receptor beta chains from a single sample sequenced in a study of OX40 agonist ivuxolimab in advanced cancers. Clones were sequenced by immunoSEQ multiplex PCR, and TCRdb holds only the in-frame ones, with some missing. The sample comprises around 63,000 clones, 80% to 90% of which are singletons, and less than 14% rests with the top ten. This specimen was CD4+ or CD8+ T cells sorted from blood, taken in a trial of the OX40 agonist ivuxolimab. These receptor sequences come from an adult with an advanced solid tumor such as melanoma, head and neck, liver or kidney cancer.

The CDR3 sequence is CASSLDYQGPLHF. DNA for the CDR3: TGTGCCAGCAGCTTAGATTACCAGGGTCCCCTCCACTTT. This rearrangement joins TRBV11-2 to TRBJ1-6, with D possibly TRBD1 on 5 matching bases. V lost 0 bases to trimming and J lost 13 bases, with 10 bases between them. The germline V gene encodes CDR1 SGHAT and CDR2 FQNNGV. There are 13 residues in the CDR3.

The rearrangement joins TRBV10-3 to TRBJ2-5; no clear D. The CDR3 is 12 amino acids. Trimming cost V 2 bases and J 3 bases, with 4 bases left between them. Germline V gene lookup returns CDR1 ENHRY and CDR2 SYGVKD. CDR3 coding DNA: TGTGCCATCAGTGAGGCGGAAGAGACCCAGTACTTC. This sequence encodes CAISEAEETQYF.

CDR3 coding DNA: TGCAGCGTTGTACCGGCAGGACCCTCCTACGAGCAGTACTTC. This gives the protein CSVVPAGPSYEQYF. This sequence joins TRBV29-1 and TRBJ2-7; D unresolved. CDR3 length: 14 residues. Germline V lookup: CDR1 SQVTM, CDR2 ANQGSEA. Trimming removed 4 bases from V and 0 bases from J, with 13 bases in between.

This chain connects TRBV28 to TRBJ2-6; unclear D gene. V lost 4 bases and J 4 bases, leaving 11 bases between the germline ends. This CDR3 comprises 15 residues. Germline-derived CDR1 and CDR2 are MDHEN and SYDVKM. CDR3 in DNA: TGTGCCAGCAGTTCCCCCTCCTTAGGGGCCAACGTCCTGACTTTC. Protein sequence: CASSSPSLGANVLTF.

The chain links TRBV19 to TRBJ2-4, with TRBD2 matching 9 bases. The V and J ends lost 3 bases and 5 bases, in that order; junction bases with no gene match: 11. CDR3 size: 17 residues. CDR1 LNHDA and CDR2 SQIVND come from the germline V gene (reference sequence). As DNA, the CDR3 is TGTGCCAGTAGTATCACTAGCGGGCACGGTGGGGAAAACATTCAGTACTTC. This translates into CASSITSGHGGENIQYF.

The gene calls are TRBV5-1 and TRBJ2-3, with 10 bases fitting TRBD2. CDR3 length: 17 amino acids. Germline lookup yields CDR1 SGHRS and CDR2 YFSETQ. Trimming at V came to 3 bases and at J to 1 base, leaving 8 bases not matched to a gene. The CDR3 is CASSSTSGGAGTDTQYF. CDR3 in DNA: TGCGCCAGCAGCTCCACCAGCGGGGGGGCTGGCACAGATACGCAGTATTTT.

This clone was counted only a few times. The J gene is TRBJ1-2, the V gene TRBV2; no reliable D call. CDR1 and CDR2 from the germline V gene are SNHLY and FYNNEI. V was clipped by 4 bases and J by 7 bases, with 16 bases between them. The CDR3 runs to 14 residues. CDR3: CASSVGLGRGGYTF. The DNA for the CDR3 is TGTGCCAGCAGTGTCGGTCTGGGCCGAGGTGGCTACACCTTC.

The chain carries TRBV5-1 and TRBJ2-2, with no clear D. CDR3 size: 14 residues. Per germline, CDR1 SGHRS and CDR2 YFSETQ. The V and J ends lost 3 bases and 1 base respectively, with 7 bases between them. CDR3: CASSYLQNTGELFF. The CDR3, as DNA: TGCGCCAGCAGCTACTTACAGAACACCGGGGAGCTGTTTTTT.

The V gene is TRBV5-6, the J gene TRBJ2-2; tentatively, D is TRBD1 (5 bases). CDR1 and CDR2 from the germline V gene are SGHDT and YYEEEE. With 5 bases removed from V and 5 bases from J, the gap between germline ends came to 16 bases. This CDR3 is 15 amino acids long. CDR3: CASRPLAGRTGELFF. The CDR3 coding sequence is TGTGCCAGCAGACCCCTCGCAGGGCGGACCGGGGAGCTGTTTTTT.

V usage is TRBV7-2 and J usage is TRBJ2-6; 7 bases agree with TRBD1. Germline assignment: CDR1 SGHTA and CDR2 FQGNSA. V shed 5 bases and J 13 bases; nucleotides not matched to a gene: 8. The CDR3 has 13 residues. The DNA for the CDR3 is TGTGCCAGCAGCCCCGGGACAGCTATAGTCCTGACTTTC. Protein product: CASSPGTAIVLTF.

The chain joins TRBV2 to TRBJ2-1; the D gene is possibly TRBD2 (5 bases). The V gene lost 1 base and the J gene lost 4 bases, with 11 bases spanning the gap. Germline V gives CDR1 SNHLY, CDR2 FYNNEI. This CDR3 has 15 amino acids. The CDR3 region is CASSEVRDGYNEQFF. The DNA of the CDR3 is TGTGCCAGCAGTGAAGTGAGGGATGGGTACAATGAGCAGTTCTTC.

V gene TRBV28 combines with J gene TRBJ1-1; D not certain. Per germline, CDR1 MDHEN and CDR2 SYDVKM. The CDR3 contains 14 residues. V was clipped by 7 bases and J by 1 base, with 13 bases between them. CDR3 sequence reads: CASISIWANTEAFF. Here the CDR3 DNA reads TGTGCCAGCATCAGTATTTGGGCGAACACTGAAGCTTTCTTT.

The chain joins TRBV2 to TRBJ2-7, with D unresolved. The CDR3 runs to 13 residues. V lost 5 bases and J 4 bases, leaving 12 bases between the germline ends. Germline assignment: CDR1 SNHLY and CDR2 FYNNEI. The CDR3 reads CASSRERAYEQYF. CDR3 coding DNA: TGTGCCAGCAGTAGAGAAAGGGCTTACGAGCAGTACTTC.

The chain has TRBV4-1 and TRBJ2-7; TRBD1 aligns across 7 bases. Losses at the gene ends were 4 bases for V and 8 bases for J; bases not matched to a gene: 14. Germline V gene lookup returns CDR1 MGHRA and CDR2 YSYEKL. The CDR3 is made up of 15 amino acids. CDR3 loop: CASSRQGYGQDKQYF. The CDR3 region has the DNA TGCGCCAGCAGCCGCCAAGGTTACGGACAGGACAAGCAGTACTTC.

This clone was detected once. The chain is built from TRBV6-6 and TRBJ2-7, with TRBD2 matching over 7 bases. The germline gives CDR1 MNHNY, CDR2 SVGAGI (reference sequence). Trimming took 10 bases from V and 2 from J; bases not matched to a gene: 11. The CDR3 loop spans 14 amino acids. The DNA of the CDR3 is TGTGCCACCAGCCTGGCGGGAGTCCCCTACGAGCAGTACTTC. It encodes CATSLAGVPYEQYF.

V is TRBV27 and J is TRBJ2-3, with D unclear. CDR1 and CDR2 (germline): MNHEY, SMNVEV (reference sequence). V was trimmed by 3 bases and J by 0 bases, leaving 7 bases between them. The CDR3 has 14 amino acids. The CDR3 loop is CASSLYTSTDTQYF. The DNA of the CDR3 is TGTGCCAGCAGTTTGTACACCAGCACAGATACGCAGTATTTT.

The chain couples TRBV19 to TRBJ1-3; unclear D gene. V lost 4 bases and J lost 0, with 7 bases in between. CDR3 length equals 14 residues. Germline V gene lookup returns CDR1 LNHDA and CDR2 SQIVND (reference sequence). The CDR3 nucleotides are TGTGCCAGTAGTACTGTGCCCTCTGGAAACACCATATATTTT. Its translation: CASSTVPSGNTIYF. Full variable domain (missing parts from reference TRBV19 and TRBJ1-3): DGGITQSPKYLFRKEGQNVTLSCEQNLNHDAMYWYRQDPGQGLRLIYYSQIVNDFQKGDIAEGYSVSREKKESFPLTVTSAQKNPTAFYLCASSTVPSGNTIYFGEGSWLTVV.

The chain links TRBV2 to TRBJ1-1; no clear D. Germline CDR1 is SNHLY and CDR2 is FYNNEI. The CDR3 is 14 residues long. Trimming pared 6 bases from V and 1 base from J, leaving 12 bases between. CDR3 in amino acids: CASSVRRANTEAFF. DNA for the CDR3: TGTGCCAGCAGCGTCCGACGGGCGAACACTGAAGCTTTCTTT.

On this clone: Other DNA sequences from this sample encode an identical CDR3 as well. Written as DNA, the CDR3 is TGTGCCAGCAGCCCTTCATACGAGCAGTACTTC. Its translation is CASSPSYEQYF. The chain couples TRBV7-2 to TRBJ2-7, with D uncertain. Germline loops: CDR1 SGHTA, CDR2 FQGNSA. V was clipped by 5 bases and J by 4 bases, with 6 bases between them. The CDR3 is 11 residues long.

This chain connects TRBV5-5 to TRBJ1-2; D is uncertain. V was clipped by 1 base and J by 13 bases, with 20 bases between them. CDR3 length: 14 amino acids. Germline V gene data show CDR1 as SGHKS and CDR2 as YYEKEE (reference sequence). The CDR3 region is CASSLQPLEGSGTF. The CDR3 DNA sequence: TGTGCCAGCAGCTTGCAGCCCTTGGAGGGTTCCGGCACCTTC.

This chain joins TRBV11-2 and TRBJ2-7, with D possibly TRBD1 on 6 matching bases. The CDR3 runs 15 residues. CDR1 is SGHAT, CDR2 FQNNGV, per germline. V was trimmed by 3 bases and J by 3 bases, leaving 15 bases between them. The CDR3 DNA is TGTGCCAGCAGCTTGGGAACAGGGACCAACTACGAGCAGTACTTC. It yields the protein CASSLGTGTNYEQYF.